This TCR beta chain originates from a study of quantifying T cell responses using KT2 cells. Background on the study: TCR alpha and beta constant-region primers primed reverse transcription of RNA. The T4 ligation step was estimated to exceed 8.5% efficiency under optimum conditions.

Fixed numbers of PBMC received varying amounts of KT2 cells. A single-stranded UMI oligo with SP2 sequence was ligated to cDNA 3' ends. The first PCR ran 4 to 5 cycles with an equimolar RC1.1 and RC1.2 beta primer mix. Each CDR3 protein is one row after TCRdb ran MiXCR on the UMI-ligation and nested PCR reads. This sample has about 41,000 distinct CDR3 sequences, with about 18% found just once. This clonotype came up a few times. This CDR3 comprises 16 residues. The V end lost 5 bases, the J end lost 5 bases, and 18 bases lay between the germline ends. This TCR derives from a human donor. The chain is built from TRBV12-3 or TRBV12-4 and TRBJ2-2; D possibly uses TRBD1 or TRBD2 (5 bases each). Sequencing input: PBMCs spiked with cells of the T cell clone KT2. This CDR3 reads CASSPPPTGPTGELFF. DNA of the CDR3: TGTGCCAGCAGTCCACCTCCCACGGGACCAACCGGGGAGCTGTTTTTT.